Following are 6 T cell receptor beta chains from one sample sequenced in a study of response to subunit inactivated influenza vaccine. From the RT-PCR reads, TCRdb called clonotypes with MiXCR, one entry per CDR3 protein. Among hundreds of thousands of distinct CDR3 sequences listed, approximately 17% were seen once. The source material was PBMCs from blood, sampled roughly 5 days after vaccination. The receptors shown here come from a man in his forties or fifties who received an inactivated influenza vaccine.

This chain connects TRBV20-1 to TRBJ1-2; D uncertain. CDR1 is DFQATT and CDR2 is SNEGSKA in the germline V gene (reference sequence). V dropped 3 bases and J dropped 2 bases, with 7 bases sitting between them. The CDR3 extends over 12 amino acids. DNA of the CDR3: TGCAGTGCTAGCTGGCAAAACTATGGCTACACCTTC. It codes for CSASWQNYGYTF.

This clonotype was observed a few times. The chain combines TRBV30 with TRBJ2-3; D perhaps matches TRBD1 (6 bases). The CDR3 is 16 residues long. V lost 0 bases to trimming and J lost 4 bases, with 17 bases between them. Germline V gene sequence: CDR1 GTSNPN, CDR2 SVGIG (reference sequence). The CDR3 DNA follows: TGTGCCTGGAGTGTAATTGGCAGGGGTAATTCAGATACGCAGTATTTT. Translation gives CAWSVIGRGNSDTQYF.

The table lists this clonotype with many counts. This chain joins TRBV12-3 or TRBV12-4 and TRBJ1-1, with D perhaps matching TRBD1 (6 bases). V dropped 6 bases and J dropped 7 bases, with 12 bases sitting between them. The CDR3 has 12 amino acids. The CDR3 spells CASSRGTDEAFF. DNA for the CDR3: TGTGCCAGCAGCAGGGGAACAGATGAAGCTTTCTTT.

The table lists this clonotype with a few counts. This sequence joins TRBV20-1 and TRBJ2-7; D gene ambiguous. Germline CDR1 DFQATT, CDR2 SNEGSKA (reference sequence). Between the trimmed V and J ends, which lost 0 bases and 2 bases, there was a span of 8 bases. This CDR3 is built from 13 residues. CDR3 sequence: CSARETLPYEQYF. CDR3 bases: TGCAGTGCTAGAGAGACACTACCCTACGAGCAGTACTTC.

Turning to this clonotype: Without the conserved terminal phenylalanine or tryptophan, this CDR3 likely stems from a read error. This chain joins TRBV15 and TRBJ1-5; no clear D gene. Germline V gives CDR1 LNHNV, CDR2 YYDKDF (reference sequence). This CDR3 has 15 amino acids. V was trimmed by 3 bases and J by 2 bases, leaving 11 bases between them. CDR3 region: CATSRMEFGNQPQHL. The CDR3 nucleotides are TGTGCCACCAGCAGGATGGAGTTTGGCAATCAGCCCCAGCATTTG.

This clonotype appeared a few times. Here the CDR3 reads CSADRDGYTF. For the CDR3, the DNA is TGCAGTGCAGACAGGGATGGCTACACCTTC. The chain employs TRBV20-1 and TRBJ1-2; 7 bases align to TRBD1. The CDR3 contains 10 residues. Germline CDR1 and CDR2: DFQATT and SNEGSKA (reference sequence). Germline trimming cut 6 bases from V and 6 bases from J; bases unmatched to any gene: 1.